What follows describes a single TCR beta chain. Its specificity is unknown. This entry belongs to a study of cytomegalovirus exposure and HLA in healthy donors. For the study at large: HLA-typed donors contributed approximately 86 million unique TCRs, which were held in an early data release.

The CDR3 is made up of 14 amino acids. Germline V gene data show CDR1 as LNHNV and CDR2 as YYDKDF (reference sequence). V shed 0 bases and J shed 8 bases, with 12 bases lying between them. Primers for the PCR totalled 60 Vbeta and 13 Jbeta. Method: immunoSEQ multiplex PCR; TCRdb's copy keeps in-frame clones and lacks some. The profile covers under 40,000 clones, with more than 70% appearing a single time and approximately 8.9% taken by the ten largest. The study, taken as a whole, reports: The HLA-A and HLA-B alleles of most subjects were reportedly predicted accurately from TCR beta sequences. A missense DCLRE1C variant was associated with V- and J-gene trimming of TCR beta chains in a later analysis, and an independent cohort replicated the association.

The chain joins TRBV15 to TRBJ2-3, with D tentatively TRBD2 (7 bases). This TCR was sampled from a woman aged 30 to 39 in good health and CMV-seropositive. Sequences were obtained from PBMCs. Here the CDR3 DNA reads TGTGCCACCAGCAGAGATGGACAGCGGGGTACGCAGTATTTT. This sequence encodes CATSRDGQRGTQYF.